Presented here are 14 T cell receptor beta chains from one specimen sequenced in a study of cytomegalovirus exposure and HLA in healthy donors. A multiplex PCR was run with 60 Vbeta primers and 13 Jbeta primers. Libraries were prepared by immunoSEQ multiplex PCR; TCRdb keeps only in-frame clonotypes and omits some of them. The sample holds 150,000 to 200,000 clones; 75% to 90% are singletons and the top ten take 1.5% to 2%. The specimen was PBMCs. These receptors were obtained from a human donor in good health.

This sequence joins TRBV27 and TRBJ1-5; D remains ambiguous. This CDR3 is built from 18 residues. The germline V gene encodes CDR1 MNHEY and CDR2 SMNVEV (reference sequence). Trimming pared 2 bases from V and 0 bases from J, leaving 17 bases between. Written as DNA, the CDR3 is TGTGCCAGCAGTTTAGGCGGGATACCAAAGTATAGCAATCAGCCCCAGCATTTT. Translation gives CASSLGGIPKYSNQPQHF.

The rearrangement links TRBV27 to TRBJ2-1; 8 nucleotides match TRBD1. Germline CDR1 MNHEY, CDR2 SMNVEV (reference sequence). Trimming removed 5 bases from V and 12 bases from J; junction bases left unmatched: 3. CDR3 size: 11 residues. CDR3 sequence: CASSAGTGQFF. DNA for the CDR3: TGTGCCAGCAGTGCCGGGACAGGGCAGTTCTTC.

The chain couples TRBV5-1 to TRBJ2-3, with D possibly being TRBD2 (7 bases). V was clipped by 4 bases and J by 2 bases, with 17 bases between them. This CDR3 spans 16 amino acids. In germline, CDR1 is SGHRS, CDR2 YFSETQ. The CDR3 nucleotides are TGCGCCAGCAGCGAGGGACTGGGGGGGGCCACAGATACGCAGTATTTT. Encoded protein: CASSEGLGGATDTQYF.

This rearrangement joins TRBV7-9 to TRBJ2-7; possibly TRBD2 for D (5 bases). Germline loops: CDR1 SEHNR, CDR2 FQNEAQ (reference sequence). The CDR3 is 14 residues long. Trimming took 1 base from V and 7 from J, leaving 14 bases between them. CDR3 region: CASSLDSRTGEQYF. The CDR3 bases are TGTGCCAGCAGCTTAGACAGTAGGACGGGGGAGCAGTACTTC.

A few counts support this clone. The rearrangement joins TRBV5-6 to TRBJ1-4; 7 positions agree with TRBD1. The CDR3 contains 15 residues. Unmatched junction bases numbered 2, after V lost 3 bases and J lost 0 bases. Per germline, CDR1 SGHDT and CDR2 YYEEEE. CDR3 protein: CASSSDRTTNEKLFF. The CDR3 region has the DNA TGTGCCAGCAGCTCGGACAGGACAACTAATGAAAAACTGTTTTTT.

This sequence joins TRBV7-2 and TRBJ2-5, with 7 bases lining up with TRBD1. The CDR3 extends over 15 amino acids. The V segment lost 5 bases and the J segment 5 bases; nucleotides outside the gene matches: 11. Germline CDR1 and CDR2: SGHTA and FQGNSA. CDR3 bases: TGTGCCAGCAGCCGGACAGGCCACCGGTCGGAGACCCAGTACTTC. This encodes CASSRTGHRSETQYF.

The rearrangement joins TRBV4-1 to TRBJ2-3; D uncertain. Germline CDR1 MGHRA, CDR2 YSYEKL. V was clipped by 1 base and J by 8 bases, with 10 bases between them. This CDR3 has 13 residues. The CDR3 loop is CASSQVSLSTQYF. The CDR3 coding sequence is TGCGCCAGCAGCCAAGTGAGCCTAAGTACGCAGTATTTT.

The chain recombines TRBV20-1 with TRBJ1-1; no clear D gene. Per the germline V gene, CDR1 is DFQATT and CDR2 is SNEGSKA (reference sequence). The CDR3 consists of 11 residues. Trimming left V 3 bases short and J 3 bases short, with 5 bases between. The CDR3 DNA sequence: TGCAGTGCTAGTGCGTACACTGAAGCTTTCTTT. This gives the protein CSASAYTEAFF.

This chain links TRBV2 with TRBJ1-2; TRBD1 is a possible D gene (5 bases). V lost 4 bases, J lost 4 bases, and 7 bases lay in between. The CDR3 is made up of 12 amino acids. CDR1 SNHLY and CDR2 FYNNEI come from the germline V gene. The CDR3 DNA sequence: TGTGCCAGCAGTGGGAGGGGCTATGGCTACACCTTC. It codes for CASSGRGYGYTF.

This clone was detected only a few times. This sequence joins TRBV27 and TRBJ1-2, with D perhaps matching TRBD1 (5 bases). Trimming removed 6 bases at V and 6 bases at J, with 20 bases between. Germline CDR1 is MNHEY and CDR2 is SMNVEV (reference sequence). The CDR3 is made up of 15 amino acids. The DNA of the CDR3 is TGTGCCAGCAGCCTTAACCCAGGGAAATTTGATGGCTACACCTTC. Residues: CASSLNPGKFDGYTF.

This CDR3 reads CASSPTTGNNSPLHF. The CDR3 coding sequence is TGCGCCAGCAGCCCAACGACAGGGAATAATTCACCCCTCCACTTT. The chain carries TRBV5-1 and TRBJ1-6, with TRBD1 matching 7 bases. Germline CDR1 SGHRS, CDR2 YFSETQ. The CDR3 runs 15 residues. V was pared by 4 bases and J by 5 bases, with 6 bases of the junction left unmatched.

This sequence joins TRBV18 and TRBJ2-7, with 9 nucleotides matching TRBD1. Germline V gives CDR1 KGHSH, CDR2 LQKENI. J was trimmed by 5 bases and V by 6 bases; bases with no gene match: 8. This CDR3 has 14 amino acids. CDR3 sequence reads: CASSPLDRGNEQYF. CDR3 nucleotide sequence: TGTGCCAGCTCCCCTTTGGACAGGGGAAACGAGCAGTACTTC.

CDR3 DNA sequence: TGTGCCAGCAGCTTGCGGCAGGGGGCAGATACGCAGTATTTT. It translates to CASSLRQGADTQYF. V is TRBV5-4 and J is TRBJ2-3; the match to TRBD1 covers 7 bases. After removal of 1 base from V and 4 bases from J, the junction contained 3 bases not matched to a gene. The CDR3 covers 14 residues. Germline-derived CDR1 and CDR2 are SGHNT and YYREEE (reference sequence).

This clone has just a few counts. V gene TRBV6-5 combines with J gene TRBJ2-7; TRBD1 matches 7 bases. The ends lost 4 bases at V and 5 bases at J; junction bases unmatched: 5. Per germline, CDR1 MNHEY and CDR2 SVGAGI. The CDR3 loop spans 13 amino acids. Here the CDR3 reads CASSFRGFDEQYF. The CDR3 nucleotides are TGTGCCAGCAGTTTCAGGGGGTTCGACGAGCAGTACTTC.